This TCR beta chain was observed in a study of CD8 T cells in Susac syndrome. CD8+ and CD4+ blood T cells underwent TCR beta sequencing. Patients with stable or active relapsing-remitting disease, all of them treatment-naive, made up the multiple sclerosis controls. Negative isolation was used for CD8+ and CD4+ T cells, and FACS enrichment was applied to TEMRA cells. With random hexamers, reverse transcription was performed on about 0.5 to 1 ug of RNA. The authors amplified TCR beta CDR3 across 54 Vbeta and 13 Jbeta using immunoSEQ multiplex PCR. TCRdb ran MiXCR on the immunoSEQ multiplex PCR reads and lists one entry per CDR3 protein. Here the sample spans 200,000 to 250,000 distinct CDR3 sequences, 80% to 95% being singletons. Germline V gene sequence: CDR1 SGHDT, CDR2 YYEEEE. Trimming removed 0 bases from V and 6 bases from J; junction bases left unmatched: 6. The CDR3 sequence is 16 residues long.

The chain couples TRBV5-6 to TRBJ1-1, with 12 bases identical to TRBD1. What was sequenced was CD8+ T cells from PBMCs. The sequence was collected from a human donor with multiple sclerosis. CDR3 in DNA: TGTGCCAGCAGCTTGGCCGGGACAGGGGGCGTCGCTGAAGCTTTCTTT. Amino acids: CASSLAGTGGVAEAFF.